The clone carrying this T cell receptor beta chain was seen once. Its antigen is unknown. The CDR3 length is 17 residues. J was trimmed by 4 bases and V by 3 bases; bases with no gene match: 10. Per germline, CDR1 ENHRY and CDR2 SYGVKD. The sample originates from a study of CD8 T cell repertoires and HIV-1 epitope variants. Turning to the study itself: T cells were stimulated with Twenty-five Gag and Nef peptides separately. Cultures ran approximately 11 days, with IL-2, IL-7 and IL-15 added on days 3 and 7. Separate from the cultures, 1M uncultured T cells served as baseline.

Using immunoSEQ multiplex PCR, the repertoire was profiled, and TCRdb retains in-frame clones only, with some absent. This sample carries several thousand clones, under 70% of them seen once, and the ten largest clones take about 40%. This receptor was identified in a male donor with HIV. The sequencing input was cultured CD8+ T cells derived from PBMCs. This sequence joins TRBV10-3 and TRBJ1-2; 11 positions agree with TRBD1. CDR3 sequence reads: CAISESFLGTGGYGYTF. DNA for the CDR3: TGTGCCATCAGTGAATCTTTTCTGGGGACAGGGGGCTATGGCTACACCTTC.